This TCR beta chain was profiled in a study of blood T cells in healthy people across ages (dated by TCRdb to about 2015). A note on the overall study: In model experiments, template switching captured about one uniquely barcoded TCR beta cDNA molecule for every two T cells. Age-related changes in TCR beta repertoire diversity were measured in the study by deep sequencing normalized with unique cDNA molecular identifiers. The donors were split into four age groups: young (average around 15 years), middle-aged (39), aged (roughly 68) and long-lived (roughly 77). Donors of different ages were randomly distributed across sequencing lanes to avoid experimental bias. The study analyzed two additional independent replicas of 1 million unique cDNA reads from the same blood draw for two donors, one aged 18 to 30 and one aged 80 or older.

A word on this clonotype: Its specific antigen is unknown. Relative to the germline gene, one junction end is altered; a read error may explain this.

Libraries were built with 5' RACE. The run used an Illumina HiSeq 2500. A second about 7 to 12 cycle PCR used a sample-barcoded 5' primer and a J-beta primer mix. Each TCR beta cDNA molecule received a unique molecular identifier from a template-switch 5' adaptor carrying 12 random nucleotides. At least 3 million CDR3-containing paired-end reads were obtained from each sample. The Mint cDNA synthesis kit, primed by a TRBC-specific oligonucleotide, was used to synthesize first-strand cDNA from all RNA. Following uracil-DNA glycosylase treatment, a first 18-cycle PCR with universal primers M1SS and BC2_uni_R was performed on all cDNA. For the original study's pipeline: For normalization, 1 million high-quality reads were randomly selected from each sample, with every read carrying a distinct molecular identifier. Reads sharing molecular identifiers were discarded rather than binned into consensus sequences. MiTCR, with a Q25 quality threshold and the strictest error-elimination algorithm, was used for CDR3 identification, clonotype clustering and error correction. A nonparametric unseen species model with Euler transformation was used to estimate a lower bound on total TCR beta diversity. Starting from the raw public reads, TCRdb applied fastp trimming at Q25, assembled clones with MiXCR and retained in-frame beta chains. Rows merge per CDR3 protein into single entries with the most common DNA and genes. What appears here as the V and J calls and clone size reflects TCRdb's work, not the paper's. Here the sample has roughly 1,500,000 distinct CDR3 sequences; about 32% occur a single time. The ten largest make up 11% of the sample.

The CDR3 sequence holds 15 residues, the cysteine and phenylalanine included. Only CDR3 DNA is held: 45 bases, read in frame from base 1. The germline V gene (reference sequence) specifies LNHDA as CDR1 and SQIVND as CDR2. Broad study findings and their caveats: Because donor CMV infection status was unknown, age-related changes in expanded clonotypes were potentially confounded. Estimates of total diversity based on one million sequenced T cells were considered lower bounds and underestimates. Conclusive comparison of naive and antigen-experienced compartments was prevented by the profiling of bulk unsorted PBMCs. Observed TCR beta diversity per million T cells fell roughly linearly with age, and a significant reduction was already apparent by age approximately 41. The long-lived group showed more naive CD4+ T cells, fewer expanded clones and increased TCR diversity than the aged group, suggesting age selection. A strong correlation was found between observed TCR beta diversity and the percentage of naive T cells measured by flow cytometry.

Systemically healthy Caucasian individuals from Russia, around 38 in total and aged roughly 6 to 100 years, were included as donors. Each donor gave 8 to 10 milliliters of peripheral blood, collected into EDTA-treated Vacutainer tubes. Ficoll-Paque density-gradient centrifugation was used to isolate PBMCs, with at least 6.5 million obtained per sample. Total RNA, at least 6 micrograms per sample, was extracted from PBMCs with Trizol reagent. For every donor, an aliquot of PBMCs went through flow cytometry to measure the percentages of naive CD45RAhigh/CD27high T cells. Sequencing was done on a sample of blood. The sequence joins TRBV19 to TRBJ2-6, with a weak D call of TRBD1 (5 bases match). This clonotype was obtained from a woman aged 25 to 39 in good health. For the CDR3, the sequence is CASNTPGTGANVLTF. The nucleotides are TGCGCCAGTAATACCCCAGGGACTGGGGCCAACGTCCTGACTTTC.